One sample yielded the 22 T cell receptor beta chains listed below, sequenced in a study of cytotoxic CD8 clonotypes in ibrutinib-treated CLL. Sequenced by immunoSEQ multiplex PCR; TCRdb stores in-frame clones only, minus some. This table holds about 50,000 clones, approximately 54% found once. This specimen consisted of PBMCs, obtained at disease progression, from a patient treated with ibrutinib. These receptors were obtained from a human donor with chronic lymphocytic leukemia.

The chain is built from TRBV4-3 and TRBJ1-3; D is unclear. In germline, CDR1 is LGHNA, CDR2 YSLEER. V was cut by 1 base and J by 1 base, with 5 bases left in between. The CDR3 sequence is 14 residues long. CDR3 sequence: CASSQAGSGNTIYF. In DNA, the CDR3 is TGCGCCAGCAGCCAAGCGGGATCTGGAAACACCATATATTTT.

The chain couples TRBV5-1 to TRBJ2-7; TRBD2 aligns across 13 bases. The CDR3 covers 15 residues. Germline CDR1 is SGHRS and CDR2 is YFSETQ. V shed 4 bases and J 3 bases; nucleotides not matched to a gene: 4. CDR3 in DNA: TGCGCCAGCAGCGAACTAGCGGGAGGGTTCTACGAGCAGTACTTC. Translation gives CASSELAGGFYEQYF.

The CDR3 DNA reads TGTGCCAGCAGCCTGGGACAAGCTAACACCATATATTTT. Amino acid sequence: CASSLGQANTIYF. This sequence joins TRBV7-2 and TRBJ1-3, with a tentative D call TRBD1 (6 bases). This CDR3 comprises 13 residues. Germline CDR1 is SGHTA and CDR2 is FQGNSA. With 5 bases removed from V and 7 bases from J, the gap between germline ends came to 12 bases.

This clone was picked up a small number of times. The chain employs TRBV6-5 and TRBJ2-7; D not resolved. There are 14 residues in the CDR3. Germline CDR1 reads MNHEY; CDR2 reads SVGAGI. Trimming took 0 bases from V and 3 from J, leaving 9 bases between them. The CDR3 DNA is TGTGCCAGCAGTTACTCAACAGTGAGCTACGAGCAGTACTTC. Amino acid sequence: CASSYSTVSYEQYF.

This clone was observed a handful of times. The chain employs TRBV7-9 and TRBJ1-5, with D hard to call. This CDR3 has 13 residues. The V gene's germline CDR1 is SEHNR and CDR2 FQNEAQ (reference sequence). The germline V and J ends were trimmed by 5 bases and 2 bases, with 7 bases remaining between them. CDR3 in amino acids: CASSPDGNQPQHF. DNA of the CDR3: TGTGCCAGCAGCCCCGACGGCAATCAGCCCCAGCATTTT. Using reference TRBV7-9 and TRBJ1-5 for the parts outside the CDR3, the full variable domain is DTGVSQNPRHKITKRGQNVTFRCDPISEHNRLYWYRQTLGQGPEFLTYFQNEAQLEKSRLLSDRFSAERPKGSFSTLEIQRTEQGDSAMYLCASSPDGNQPQHFGDGTRLSIL.

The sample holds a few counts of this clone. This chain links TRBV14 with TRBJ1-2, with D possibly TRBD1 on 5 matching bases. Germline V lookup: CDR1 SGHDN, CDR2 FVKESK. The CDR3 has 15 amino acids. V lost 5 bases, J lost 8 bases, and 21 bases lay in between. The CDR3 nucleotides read TGTGCCAGCAGCGCAACCGGGACGGATCTCTTGGGCTACACCTTC. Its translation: CASSATGTDLLGYTF.

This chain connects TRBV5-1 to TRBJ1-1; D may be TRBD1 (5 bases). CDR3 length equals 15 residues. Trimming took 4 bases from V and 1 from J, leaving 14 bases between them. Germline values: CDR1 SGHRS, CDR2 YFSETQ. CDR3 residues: CASSLGVGSNTEAFF. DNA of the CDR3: TGCGCCAGCAGCCTGGGGGTGGGGTCGAACACTGAAGCTTTCTTT.

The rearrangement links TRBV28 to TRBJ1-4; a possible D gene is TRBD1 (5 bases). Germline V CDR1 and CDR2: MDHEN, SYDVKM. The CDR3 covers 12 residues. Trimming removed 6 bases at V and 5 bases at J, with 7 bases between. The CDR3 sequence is CASRGVNEKLFF. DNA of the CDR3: TGTGCCAGCAGAGGGGTCAATGAAAAACTGTTTTTT.

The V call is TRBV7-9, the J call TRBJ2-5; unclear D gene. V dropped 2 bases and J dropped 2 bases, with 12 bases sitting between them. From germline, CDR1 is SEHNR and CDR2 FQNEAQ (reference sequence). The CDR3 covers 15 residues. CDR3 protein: CASSLSRRWQETQYF. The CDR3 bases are TGTGCCAGCAGCTTAAGCCGAAGGTGGCAAGAGACCCAGTACTTC.

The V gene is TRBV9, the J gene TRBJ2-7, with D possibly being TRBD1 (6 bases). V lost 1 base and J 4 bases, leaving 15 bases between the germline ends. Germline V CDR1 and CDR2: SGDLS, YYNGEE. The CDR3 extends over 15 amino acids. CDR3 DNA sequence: TGTGCCAGCAGCGTAATGGGACACGGGGTATACGAGCAGTACTTC. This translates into CASSVMGHGVYEQYF.

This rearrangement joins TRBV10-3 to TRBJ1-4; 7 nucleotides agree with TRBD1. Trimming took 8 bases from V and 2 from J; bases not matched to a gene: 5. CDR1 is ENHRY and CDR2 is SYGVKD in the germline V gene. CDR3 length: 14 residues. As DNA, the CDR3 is TGTGCCATCGGGACGACAGGGACTAATGAAAAACTGTTTTTT. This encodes CAIGTTGTNEKLFF.

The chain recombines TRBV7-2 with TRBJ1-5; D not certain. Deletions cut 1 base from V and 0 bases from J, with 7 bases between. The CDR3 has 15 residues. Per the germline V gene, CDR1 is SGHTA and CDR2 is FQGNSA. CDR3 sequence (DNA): TGTGCCAGCAGCTTAGGAGGCAGTAGCAATCAGCCCCAGCATTTT. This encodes CASSLGGSSNQPQHF. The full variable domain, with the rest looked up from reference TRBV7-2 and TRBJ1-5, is GAGVSQSPSNKVTEKGKDVELRCDPISGHTALYWYRQSLGQGLEFLIYFQGNSAPDKSGLPSDRFSAERTGGSVSTLTIQRTQQEDSAVYLCASSLGGSSNQPQHFGDGTRLSIL.

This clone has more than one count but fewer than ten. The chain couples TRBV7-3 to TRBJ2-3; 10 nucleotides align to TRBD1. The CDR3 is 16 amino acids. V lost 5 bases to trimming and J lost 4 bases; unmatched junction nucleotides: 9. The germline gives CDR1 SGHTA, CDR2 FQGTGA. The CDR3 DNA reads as TGTGCCAGCAGCACTGGGGACAGGGGAGGGTCAGATACGCAGTATTTT. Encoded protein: CASSTGDRGGSDTQYF.

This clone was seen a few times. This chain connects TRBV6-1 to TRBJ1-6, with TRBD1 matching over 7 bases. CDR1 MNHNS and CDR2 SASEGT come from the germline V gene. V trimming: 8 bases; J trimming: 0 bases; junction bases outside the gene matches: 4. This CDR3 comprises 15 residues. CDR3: CASRTGDSYNSPLHF. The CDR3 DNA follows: TGTGCCAGCCGAACAGGGGACTCCTATAATTCACCCCTCCACTTT.

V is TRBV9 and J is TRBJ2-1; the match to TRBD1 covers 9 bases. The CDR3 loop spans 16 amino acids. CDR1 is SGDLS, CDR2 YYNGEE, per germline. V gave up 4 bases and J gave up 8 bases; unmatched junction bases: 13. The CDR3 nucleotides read TGTGCCAGCAGCCCTCTGGAGGGACAGGGTAGGGATGAGCAGTTCTTC. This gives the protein CASSPLEGQGRDEQFF.

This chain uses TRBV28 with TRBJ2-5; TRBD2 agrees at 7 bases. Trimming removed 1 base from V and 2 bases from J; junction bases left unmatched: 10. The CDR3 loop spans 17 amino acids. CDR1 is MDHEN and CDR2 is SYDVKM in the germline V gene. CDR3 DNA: TGTGCCAGCAGTTTATCCCCCAGGCGGGAGCTACAAGAGACCCAGTACTTC. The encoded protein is CASSLSPRRELQETQYF.

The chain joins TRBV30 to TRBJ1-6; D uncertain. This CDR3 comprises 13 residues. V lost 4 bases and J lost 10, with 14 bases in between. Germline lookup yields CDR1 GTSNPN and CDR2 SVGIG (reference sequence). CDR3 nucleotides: TGTGCCTGGAAAGGGAGCGGGATATCACCCCTCCACTTT. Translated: CAWKGSGISPLHF.

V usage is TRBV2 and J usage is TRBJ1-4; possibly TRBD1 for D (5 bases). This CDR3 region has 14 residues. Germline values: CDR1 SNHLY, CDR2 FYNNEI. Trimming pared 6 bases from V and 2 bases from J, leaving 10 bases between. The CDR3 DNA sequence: TGTGCCAGCAGCCCAGGGTTGACTAATGAAAAACTGTTTTTT. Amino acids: CASSPGLTNEKLFF.

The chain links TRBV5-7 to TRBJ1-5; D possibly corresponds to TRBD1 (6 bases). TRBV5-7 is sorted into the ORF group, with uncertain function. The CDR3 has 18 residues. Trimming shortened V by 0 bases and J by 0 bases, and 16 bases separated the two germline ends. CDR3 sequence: CASSLAVRDKDSNQPQHF. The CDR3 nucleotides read TGTGCCAGCAGCTTGGCCGTCAGGGACAAGGATAGCAATCAGCCCCAGCATTTT.

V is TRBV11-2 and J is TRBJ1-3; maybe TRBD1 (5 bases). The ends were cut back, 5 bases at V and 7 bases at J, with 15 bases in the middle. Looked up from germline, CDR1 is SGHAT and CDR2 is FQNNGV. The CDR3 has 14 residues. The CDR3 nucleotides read TGTGCCAGCAGCCCCTGGGACCGGCGTAACACCATATATTTT. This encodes CASSPWDRRNTIYF.

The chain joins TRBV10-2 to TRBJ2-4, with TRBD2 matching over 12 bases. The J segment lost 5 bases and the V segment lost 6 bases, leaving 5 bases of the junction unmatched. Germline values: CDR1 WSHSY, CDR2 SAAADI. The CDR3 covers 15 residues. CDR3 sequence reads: CASSRTSGAENIQYF. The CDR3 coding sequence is TGCGCCAGCAGCCGGACTAGCGGGGCCGAAAACATTCAGTACTTC.

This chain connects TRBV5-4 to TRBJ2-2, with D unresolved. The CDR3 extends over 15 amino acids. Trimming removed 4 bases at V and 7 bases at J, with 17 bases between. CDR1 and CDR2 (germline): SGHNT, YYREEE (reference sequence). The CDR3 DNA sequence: TGTGCCAGCAGCCTGCTTGAGGTGGCCCACGGGGAGCTGTTTTTT. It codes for CASSLLEVAHGELFF.